Reported below is one T cell receptor beta chain. The table lists this clonotype with a few counts. The specificity of this receptor is unknown. Nothing much larger sits one base from this clone, and base qualities are not available. The data were obtained in a study of T cell repertoires in aging, cancer and after chemotherapy (dated 2019 in TCRdb). Study-level background: Donors spanned six age groups from 30 or younger to 70 or older, with at least three individuals per group. Control TCR repertoires from healthy donors were recorded over several months to years, and clear clonal overlap was observed across re-sampling. Some 9 million TCR reads were contained in the full dataset. To look at immunoaging and at how T cells reconstitute after chemotherapy, the study profiled TCR beta repertoires in peripheral blood from both healthy donors and cancer patients. A cohort of over 200 cancer patients (roughly 90 with hematological and some 120 with solid cancers) was assembled, and 95 healthy donors were included as a reference group. Study-wide findings and limitations: Untreated patients with hematological or solid cancers showed significantly lower blood TCR diversity and higher clonality than age-matched healthy donors. An increase in median generation probability over the chemotherapy interval was observed in both cancer cohorts, suggesting that the repertoire was reconstituted through rebound thymic output. In healthy donors, the decline in TCR diversity with age was mainly due to loss of richness, whereas in cancer patients loss of evenness also played a role. According to the authors, the repertoire data do not permit conclusions about immunological memory after chemotherapy.

TCR beta rearrangements were amplified from genomic DNA extracted from peripheral blood rather than from sorted cells or RNA. Multiplex touch-down PCR with a mixed TRB-A/B primer pool was used to amplify rearranged TRB sequences covering the V, D and J segments. Illumina adapters and sample indices were added to the amplicons in two consecutive PCR reactions performed with Phusion HS II polymerase. Amplicons were gel-purified with the NucleoSpin Gel and PCR Clean-up kit, then checked with Qubit and an Agilent 2100 Bioanalyzer. Sequencing of the libraries was done on an Illumina MiSeq with paired-end, single-indexed 600-cycle runs. Under the source paper's analysis protocol: MiXCR versions 2.12 and 3.0.5 were used to process the TRB sequences. Each unique CDR3 nucleotide sequence was counted as one clone, and only productive sequences with at least two reads were retained. Shannon diversity, evenness, clonality (one minus evenness), and alpha-parameterized diversity profiles from alpha 0 to 5 were included as repertoire metrics. The IGoR algorithm was used to compute generation probabilities of clones in paired pre- and post-chemotherapy samples. TCRdb reworked the public reads: Q25 trimming with fastp, MiXCR clone assembly, productive beta chains retained. Entries that share a CDR3 protein sequence are merged under the most common genes and DNA. TCRdb, not the original authors, processed these V and J calls. The sample profile shows about 13,000 distinct CDR3 sequences; over 25% of them were found once. The ten most abundant clones make up 2.6% of the sample.

The CDR3 covers 14 residues, taking in both the cysteine and the phenylalanine. Just the 42-base CDR3 DNA is kept, in frame starting at base 1. CDR1 and CDR2 are read off the germline V gene as SGHRS and YFSETQ. The junction shows trimming of 4 bases on V and 0 bases on J, plus 10 bases between the germline ends. The sequence was collected from a human donor in good health. The sample was blood. The chain links TRBV5-1 with TRBJ1-1; TRBD1 might be the D gene, on 6 matching bases. CDR3 protein: CASSGGAVNTEAFF. The DNA sequence is as follows: TGCGCCAGCAGCGGGGGGGCTGTGAACACTGAAGCTTTCTTT.